Following are 7 T cell receptor beta chains from one sample sequenced in a study of blood T cell repertoires in COVID-19. The assay was immunoSEQ multiplex PCR, and TCRdb's table has in-frame clones only and misses some. The sample has a few hundred thousand clones; about 90% are singletons. Sequenced material: PBMCs or T cells enriched from blood (not recorded which). These receptors were collected from a woman in her twenties or thirties who had recovered from COVID-19.

The chain combines TRBV7-8 with TRBJ1-1; weak D call: TRBD1 (6 bases). The V end was cut by 5 bases, the J end by 1 base, with 11 bases between. Germline V gene lookup returns CDR1 SGHVS and CDR2 FQNEAQ. CDR3 length: 14 amino acids. Written as DNA, the CDR3 is TGTGCCAGCAGCATCCGGACAGAGAACACTGAAGCTTTCTTT. This translates into CASSIRTENTEAFF.

The V gene is TRBV6-4, the J gene TRBJ2-3; D is undetermined. CDR3 length: 13 residues. Trimming took 6 bases from V and 0 from J, leaving 7 bases between them. The germline CDR1 and CDR2 sequences are MRHNA and SNTAGT. The CDR3 nucleotides are TGTGCCAGCAGCTCTTCTAGCACAGATACGCAGTATTTT. Translation: CASSSSSTDTQYF.

Regarding this clone: This sample also contains other DNA sequences that code for the same CDR3. The V gene is TRBV5-1, the J gene TRBJ2-1; D may be TRBD1 (5 bases). V dropped 4 bases and J dropped 3 bases, with 11 bases sitting between them. The CDR3 loop spans 14 amino acids. In germline, CDR1 is SGHRS, CDR2 YFSETQ. The CDR3 reads CASSPGQDYNEQFF. DNA for the CDR3: TGCGCCAGCAGCCCAGGGCAGGACTACAATGAGCAGTTCTTC.

V and J are TRBV5-1 and TRBJ2-2, with D possibly being TRBD2 (5 bases). Trimming removed 4 bases at V and 6 bases at J, with 19 bases between. Germline values: CDR1 SGHRS, CDR2 YFSETQ. This CDR3 spans 16 amino acids. CDR3: CASSLRTVREAGELFF. CDR3 bases: TGCGCCAGCAGCCTCCGGACTGTCCGCGAGGCCGGGGAGCTGTTTTTT.

J is TRBJ2-7 and V is TRBV29-1, with D unresolved. The V gene lost 6 bases and the J gene lost 7 bases, with 22 bases spanning the gap. The CDR3 is 14 residues long. The germline V gene has CDR1 SQVTM and CDR2 ANQGSEA. CDR3 bases: TGCAGCGTCGTTCGGGTCTCAACGAGCTGGGAGCAGTACTTC. As protein: CSVVRVSTSWEQYF.

This sequence joins TRBV7-8 and TRBJ1-5, with 7 nucleotides matching TRBD1. The CDR3 length is 16 residues. Trimming cost V 1 base and J 6 bases; bases outside gene matches: 9. The germline gives CDR1 SGHVS, CDR2 FQNEAQ. CDR3 nucleotides: TGTGCCAGCAGCTTAGGGACTACAGGGGTAGGTCAGCCCCAGCATTTT. It translates to CASSLGTTGVGQPQHF.

The J gene is TRBJ1-2, the V gene TRBV29-1, with 9 bases matching TRBD1. V trimming: 5 bases; J trimming: 5 bases; junction bases outside the gene matches: 3. The CDR3 totals 12 residues. Germline CDR1 SQVTM, CDR2 ANQGSEA. The CDR3 loop reads CSVTGGVYGYTF. The CDR3 nucleotides read TGCAGCGTTACAGGGGGCGTATATGGCTACACCTTC.